Following are 3 T cell receptor beta chains from one sample sequenced in a study of blood T cells in healthy people across ages. The second PCR ran 7 to 11 cycles with a sample-barcoded 5' primer and J-beta primers. TCRdb fed the 5' RACE reads into MiXCR, producing one record per CDR3 protein. The sample has hundreds of thousands of distinct CDR3 sequences, around a fifth seen once. The material sequenced was blood. These receptors were collected from a man between 65 and 79 years old in good health.

This chain joins TRBV20-1 and TRBJ2-2; D is perhaps TRBD2 (5 bases). This CDR3 has 12 residues. Per the germline V gene, CDR1 is DFQATT and CDR2 is SNEGSKA (reference sequence). Between the trimmed V and J ends, which lost 7 bases and 7 bases, there was a span of 13 bases. The CDR3 loop reads CSVGRTNGELFF. The DNA for the CDR3 is TGCAGTGTAGGGAGAACGAACGGGGAGCTGTTTTTT.

This clonotype was observed a few times. The chain has TRBV5-1 and TRBJ1-6; weak D call: TRBD1 (6 bases). The CDR3 runs 13 residues. Germline CDR1 SGHRS, CDR2 YFSETQ. The V end was cut by 5 bases, the J end by 5 bases, with 8 bases between. Here the CDR3 reads CASRQGDNSPLHF. The DNA for the CDR3 is TGCGCCAGCAGACAGGGAGATAATTCACCCCTCCACTTT.

The chain couples TRBV2 to TRBJ2-5; possible D gene TRBD2, 5 bases. V was pared by 6 bases and J by 7 bases, with 18 bases between. The CDR3 is 14 residues long. The germline V gene has CDR1 SNHLY and CDR2 FYNNEI. The CDR3 region has the DNA TGTGCCAGCAGAACAGAGTCCCTTGGAGGGACCCAGTACTTC. Translated: CASRTESLGGTQYF.